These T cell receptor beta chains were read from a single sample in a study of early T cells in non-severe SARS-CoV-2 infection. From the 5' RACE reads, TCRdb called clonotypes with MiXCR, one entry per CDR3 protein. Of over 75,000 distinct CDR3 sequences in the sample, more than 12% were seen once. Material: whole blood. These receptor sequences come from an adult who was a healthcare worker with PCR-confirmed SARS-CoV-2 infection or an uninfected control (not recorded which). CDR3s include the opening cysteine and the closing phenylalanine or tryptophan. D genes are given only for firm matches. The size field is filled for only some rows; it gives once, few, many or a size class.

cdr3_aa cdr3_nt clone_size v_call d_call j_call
CASDRPISGNTIYF TGTGCCTCGGACAGGCCGATCTCTGGAAACACCATATATTTT many TRBV30 TRBD1 TRBJ1-3
CSASQQDYGYTF TGCAGTGCTAGCCAACAGGATTATGGCTACACCTTC few TRBV20-1 . TRBJ1-2
CASSQVLGETQYF TGCGCCAGCAGCCAAGTACTAGGAGAGACCCAGTACTTC . TRBV4-3 . TRBJ2-5
CASSLRTGNQPQHF TGTGCCAGTAGTCTCCGGACGGGGAATCAGCCCCAGCATTTT few TRBV19 . TRBJ1-5
CSANPGLAGGEQFF TGCAGCGCCAATCCGGGACTAGCGGGAGGTGAGCAGTTCTTC few TRBV29-1 TRBD2 TRBJ2-1
CASSQIPAGVTDTQYF TGTGCCAGCAGCCAAATCCCGGCGGGAGTAACAGATACGCAGTATTTT few TRBV3-1 TRBD2 TRBJ2-3
CSARPNLDF TGCAGTGCTAGACCCAATTTGGATTTT . TRBV20-1 . TRBJ2-3
CASSISGTPTYEQYF TGTGCCAGCAGCATCTCCGGGACACCGACCTACGAGCAGTACTTC few TRBV7-2 . TRBJ2-7
CASSLEPYGTAYQPQHF TGCGCCAGCAGCTTGGAGCCATACGGGACAGCCTATCAGCCCCAGCATTTT few TRBV5-1 TRBD1 TRBJ1-5
CASSSLRASGSYNEQFF TGTGCCAGCAGCTCACTTCGGGCTAGCGGGAGTTACAATGAGCAGTTCTTC many TRBV7-2 TRBD2 TRBJ2-1
CASSQEGAGTYNEQFF TGTGCCAGCAGCCAGGAAGGGGCAGGGACCTACAATGAGCAGTTCTTC . TRBV2 . TRBJ2-1
CASSEATTGINYGYTF TGTGCCAGCAGTGAAGCGACGACAGGCATTAACTATGGCTACACCTTC . TRBV6-1 . TRBJ1-2
CASSPKAILAAPRGETQYF TGTGCCAGCAGCCCTAAAGCGATACTAGCGGCCCCACGGGGGGAGACCCAGTACTTC . TRBV7-8 TRBD2 TRBJ2-5
CASKGSTGVFTQYF TGCGCAAGCAAGGGCTCAACAGGAGTTTTTACGCAGTATTTT . TRBV10-2 . TRBJ2-3